This paragraph covers one T cell receptor (beta chain) sequence. Its matching antigen is unknown. The source of the sample is a study of cytomegalovirus exposure and HLA in healthy donors. Samples came from healthy bone marrow donors. Use of 60 Vbeta and 13 Jbeta primers characterized the PCR. Sequenced by immunoSEQ multiplex PCR; TCRdb stores in-frame clones only, minus some. The table shows about 120,000 clones, with around 66% occurring only once. Study-wide results and caveats: A few chains linked to CMV were shown in vitro to be specific for CMV antigens.

V shed 5 bases and J shed 2 bases, with 14 bases lying between them. Germline CDR1 and CDR2: MDHEN and SYDVKM. The length of the CDR3 is 15 residues. This clonotype was sampled from a woman aged 40 to 50 in good health and CMV-seropositive. The chain links TRBV28 to TRBJ2-3; D is perhaps TRBD1 (6 bases). Sample: PBMCs. CDR3 nucleotides: TGTGCCAGCAGTGTACAGGGACCTAACACAGATACGCAGTATTTT. Protein sequence: CASSVQGPNTDTQYF.